These 23 T cell receptor beta chains came from one sample sequenced in a study of neurological immune-mediated disorders. Each CDR3 protein is one row after TCRdb ran MiXCR on the 5' RACE reads. The repertoire holds approximately 70,000 distinct CDR3 sequences, with roughly 4.4% as singletons. The specimen sequenced was PBMCs. These receptor sequences come from a woman aged 70 to 79 with multiple sclerosis.

There are many counts of this clonotype. The gene calls are TRBV6-6 and TRBJ1-3, with D hard to call. CDR1 is MNHNY and CDR2 is SVGAGI in the germline V gene (reference sequence). The CDR3 length is 13 residues. Trimming shortened V by 8 bases and J by 3 bases, and 11 bases separated the two germline ends. CDR3 sequence (DNA): TGTGCCAGCCAGCGGGCGCATGGAAACACCATATATTTT. Residues: CASQRAHGNTIYF.

This clonotype was picked up a small number of times. The V gene is TRBV7-8, the J gene TRBJ2-3, with TRBD2 identical over 14 bases. This CDR3 is built from 16 residues. From germline, CDR1 is SGHVS and CDR2 FQNEAQ. V shed 4 bases, J shed 12 bases, and the junction held 12 bases outside the gene matches. For the CDR3, the DNA is TGTGCCAGCAGCTCCCGACTAGCGGGAGGGGCCCAAGTACAGTATTTT. Translating it yields CASSSRLAGGAQVQYF.

This clonotype has a count of ten or more. The chain uses TRBV7-7 and TRBJ2-7; TRBD1 aligns across 8 bases. Looked up from germline, CDR1 is SSHAT and CDR2 is FNYEAQ (reference sequence). The ends lost 1 base at V and 5 bases at J; junction bases unmatched: 7. The CDR3 runs to 15 residues. This CDR3 is CASSLDRTGCDEQYF. The CDR3 coding sequence is TGTGCCAGCAGCTTAGACCGGACAGGGTGCGACGAGCAGTACTTC.

This clonotype has a count of ten or more. The chain links TRBV7-2 to TRBJ2-3, with no clear D. There are 16 residues in the CDR3. The V gene lost 5 bases and the J gene lost 2 bases, with 17 bases spanning the gap. CDR1 SGHTA and CDR2 FQGNSA come from the germline V gene. In nucleotides, the CDR3 is TGTGCCAGCAGCGCGGTCCCCCAATCACTCACAGATACGCAGTATTTT. Translation gives CASSAVPQSLTDTQYF.

This clonotype has a count of ten or more. V usage is TRBV20-1 and J usage is TRBJ2-5, with D possibly TRBD2 on 5 matching bases. Germline V gives CDR1 DFQATT, CDR2 SNEGSKA (reference sequence). Trimming pared 1 base from V and 4 bases from J, leaving 7 bases between. The CDR3 extends over 12 amino acids. CDR3 region: CSARVRGETQYF. The CDR3 nucleotides read TGCAGTGCTAGAGTTCGGGGAGAGACCCAGTACTTC.

In its sample, this clonotype was seen a few times. The chain recombines TRBV5-1 with TRBJ2-1; D uncertain. Per the germline V gene, CDR1 is SGHRS and CDR2 is YFSETQ. V was clipped by 6 bases and J by 5 bases, with 9 bases between them. This CDR3 comprises 12 residues. DNA of the CDR3: TGCGCCAGCACCGGTTTGGACAATGAGCAGTTCTTC. Its translation is CASTGLDNEQFF.

At least ten counts were recorded for this clonotype. V is TRBV7-3 and J is TRBJ2-1; the D call may be TRBD1 or TRBD2 (7 bases each). Trimming pared 5 bases from V and 6 bases from J, leaving 14 bases between. The CDR3 has 14 residues. Germline V lookup: CDR1 SGHTA, CDR2 FQGTGA. The CDR3 coding sequence is TGTGCCAGCAGCCCCAGGGGGGGGGGCAATGAGCAGTTCTTC. It yields the protein CASSPRGGGNEQFF.

This clonotype was recorded at least ten times. The V call is TRBV20-1, the J call TRBJ2-2; D might be TRBD1 (6 bases). Germline CDR1 DFQATT, CDR2 SNEGSKA (reference sequence). CDR3 size: 15 residues. Trimming pared 2 bases from V and 4 bases from J, leaving 14 bases between. The CDR3 reads CSARPPGTTTGELFF. In nucleotides, the CDR3 is TGCAGTGCTAGACCCCCCGGGACAACCACCGGGGAGCTGTTTTTT.

This clonotype has ten or more counts. The gene calls are TRBV20-1 and TRBJ2-7, with 7 bases that match TRBD1. Germline V gene lookup returns CDR1 DFQATT and CDR2 SNEGSKA (reference sequence). With 1 base clipped from V and 3 bases from J, the junction kept 6 bases outside the gene matches. This CDR3 is 14 amino acids long. The CDR3 is CSARGLRDSYEQYF. DNA for the CDR3: TGCAGTGCTAGAGGACTCCGGGACAGCTACGAGCAGTACTTC.

This clonotype was counted only a few times. The J gene is TRBJ2-1, the V gene TRBV6-2 or TRBV6-3; 12 bases line up with TRBD2. The CDR3 consists of 16 residues. After removal of 4 bases from V and 6 bases from J, the junction contained 7 bases not matched to a gene. Germline V lookup: CDR1 MNHEY, CDR2 SVGEGT. CDR3 region: CASSSAGLAGTNEQFF. The CDR3 DNA is TGTGCCAGCAGTTCGGCCGGACTAGCGGGGACCAATGAGCAGTTCTTC.

This clonotype has ten or more counts. The chain has TRBV5-1 and TRBJ1-4; 8 bases map to TRBD1. J was trimmed by 4 bases and V by 0 bases; bases with no gene match: 5. Germline CDR1 SGHRS, CDR2 YFSETQ. The CDR3 extends over 16 amino acids. CDR3 DNA sequence: TGCGCCAGCAGCTTGGCCGGGACAGGCCTTAATGAAAAACTGTTTTTT. Amino acids: CASSLAGTGLNEKLFF.

There are many counts of this clonotype. The V gene is TRBV7-9, the J gene TRBJ2-1, with 11 bases identical to TRBD2. V shed 5 bases and J 14 bases; nucleotides not matched to a gene: 8. The CDR3 extends over 13 amino acids. From germline, CDR1 is SEHNR and CDR2 FQNEAQ (reference sequence). CDR3 coding DNA: TGTGCCAGCAGCCTACTAGCGGGAGTCCGGAAGTTCTTC. It yields the protein CASSLLAGVRKFF.

This clonotype was detected ten times or more. V usage is TRBV7-9 and J usage is TRBJ2-5; 12 positions agree with TRBD1. This CDR3 spans 15 amino acids. Germline V gives CDR1 SEHNR, CDR2 FQNEAQ (reference sequence). Trimming took 3 bases from V and 4 from J; bases not matched to a gene: 3. The chain's CDR3 is CASSLGTGGAETQYF. CDR3 nucleotides: TGTGCCAGCAGCTTGGGGACAGGGGGCGCAGAGACCCAGTACTTC. Full variable domain (outside the CDR3, taken from reference TRBV7-9 and TRBJ2-5): DTGVSQNPRHKITKRGQNVTFRCDPISEHNRLYWYRQTLGQGPEFLTYFQNEAQLEKSRLLSDRFSAERPKGSFSTLEIQRTEQGDSAMYLCASSLGTGGAETQYFGPGTRLLVL.

This clonotype was seen ten or more times. V usage is TRBV6-5 and J usage is TRBJ1-6; 7 bases fit TRBD1. Germline CDR1 MNHEY, CDR2 SVGAGI. CDR3 length equals 13 residues. J lost 6 bases, V lost 6 bases, and 2 bases had no gene match. This chain's CDR3 is CASRRQGNSPLHF. CDR3 bases: TGTGCCAGCAGGCGACAGGGTAATTCACCCCTCCACTTT.

This clonotype was seen at least ten times. The chain carries TRBV12-3 or TRBV12-4 and TRBJ2-1; D uncertain. Trimming cost V 4 bases and J 8 bases, with 6 bases left between them. This CDR3 has 11 residues. CDR3 nucleotides: TGTGCCAGCAGTTCACGGGATGAGCAGTTCTTC. Its translation is CASSSRDEQFF.

The sample holds a few counts of this clonotype. V usage is TRBV29-1 and J usage is TRBJ1-1; TRBD1 matches 8 bases. Germline CDR1 reads SQVTM; CDR2 reads ANQGSEA. The J segment lost 5 bases and the V segment lost 6 bases, leaving 5 bases of the junction unmatched. The CDR3 is 12 amino acids. In DNA form, the CDR3 reads TGCAGCGTATCAACAGGGGGTACTGAAGCTTTCTTT. Amino acid sequence: CSVSTGGTEAFF.

This clonotype showed up just a few times. This chain connects TRBV20-1 to TRBJ2-1, with 11 bases that match TRBD2. Germline V gene sequence: CDR1 DFQATT, CDR2 SNEGSKA (reference sequence). CDR3 length: 15 amino acids. V lost 2 bases, J lost 7 bases, and 7 bases stayed unmatched. The CDR3 reads CSARMGRTSGNEQFF. In DNA, the CDR3 is TGCAGTGCTAGAATGGGGAGGACTAGCGGGAATGAGCAGTTCTTC.

This clonotype was seen ten or more times. V usage is TRBV20-1 and J usage is TRBJ2-1; D unclear. Trimming shortened V by 6 bases and J by 7 bases, and 16 bases separated the two germline ends. This CDR3 contains 13 residues. The germline gives CDR1 DFQATT, CDR2 SNEGSKA (reference sequence). CDR3 in DNA: TGCAGTGCCGATGGACGGCTTCAGAATGAGCAGTTCTTC. Its translation: CSADGRLQNEQFF.

This clonotype was observed at least ten times. The chain joins TRBV9 to TRBJ2-7; D is ambiguous. Germline CDR1 reads SGDLS; CDR2 reads YYNGEE. Trimming stripped 1 base from V and 0 bases from J, with 8 bases between. The CDR3 totals 14 residues. The CDR3 reads CASSVLSNSYEQYF. CDR3 bases: TGTGCCAGCAGCGTATTGAGCAACTCCTACGAGCAGTACTTC. Drawing the rest from reference TRBV9 and TRBJ2-7, the complete variable domain is DSGVTQTPKHLITATGQRVTLRCSPRSGDLSVYWYQQSLDQGLQFLIQYYNGEERAKGNILERFSAQQFPDLHSELNLSSLELGDSALYFCASSVLSNSYEQYFGPGTRLTVT.

This clonotype was recorded at least ten times. The chain has TRBV11-2 and TRBJ1-4; D uncertain. The length of the CDR3 is 15 residues. Germline V gene sequence: CDR1 SGHAT, CDR2 FQNNGV. V dropped 2 bases and J dropped 4 bases, with 11 bases sitting between them. The CDR3 is CASSLTGVNNEKLFF. The CDR3, as DNA: TGTGCCAGCAGCTTAACCGGGGTTAATAATGAAAAACTGTTTTTT.

Ten or more counts support this clonotype. The rearrangement links TRBV20-1 to TRBJ1-1; 10 nucleotides align to TRBD1. Germline V gene lookup returns CDR1 DFQATT and CDR2 SNEGSKA (reference sequence). After removal of 4 bases from V and 3 bases from J, the junction contained 5 bases not matched to a gene. This CDR3 region has 14 residues. In DNA, the CDR3 is TGCAGTGCTATTTCCGGGACAGGGGACACTGAAGCTTTCTTT. As protein: CSAISGTGDTEAFF.

This clonotype came up many times. The chain uses TRBV24-1 and TRBJ2-1; no clear D. The CDR3 has 11 amino acids. Germline assignment: CDR1 KGHDR and CDR2 SFDVKD. Trimming took 2 bases from V and 11 from J, leaving 6 bases between them. CDR3 region: CATSDSGKQFF. The CDR3 nucleotides read TGTGCCACCAGTGATTCGGGTAAGCAGTTCTTC.

The rearrangement links TRBV5-1 to TRBJ2-7; 7 nucleotides match TRBD1. Germline V CDR1 and CDR2: SGHRS, YFSETQ. The CDR3 is 14 residues long. V shed 0 bases, J shed 1 base, and the junction held 1 base outside the gene matches. Here the CDR3 reads CASSLGDRSYEQYF. The CDR3 region has the DNA TGCGCCAGCAGCTTGGGGGACAGATCCTACGAGCAGTACTTC.